Here is one TCR beta chain with its context. Amplification of TCR beta CDR3 regions used RNA as the template. The HTBI set primed first-round TCR CDR3 RT-PCR. One entry per CDR3 protein results from TCRdb running MiXCR on the multiplex PCR reads. The sample yields more than 350,000 distinct CDR3 sequences, roughly a sixth seen once. This entry belongs to a study of T cells in Graves' hyperthyroidism and ophthalmopathy. CDR3 length: 14 residues. The V end was cut by 5 bases, the J end by 5 bases, with 15 bases between. CDR1 is SGHTA, CDR2 FQGNSA, per germline. This sequence originates from a woman aged 25 to 45 with Graves' hyperthyroidism that later progressed to Graves' ophthalmopathy. This chain joins TRBV7-2 and TRBJ1-1; D may be TRBD1 (5 bases). The sequencing input was blood. CDR3 in amino acids: CASSPAGGRTEAFF. The CDR3 bases are TGTGCCAGCAGCCCCGCGGGGGGTAGGACTGAAGCTTTCTTT.